Described below is a single T cell receptor (beta chain) sequence and its context. Its antigen is currently unknown. These data belong to a study of PD-1 blockade in classical Hodgkin lymphoma. Study-wide background: Intravenous delivery of nivolumab at 3 mg/kg to patients occurred every 2 weeks.

V dropped 0 bases and J dropped 7 bases, with 18 bases sitting between them. Germline assignment: CDR1 PRHDT and CDR2 FYEKMQ (reference sequence). The CDR3 has 16 residues. This table comes from immunoSEQ multiplex PCR, and its TCRdb copy is limited to in-frame clones, with some not included. In the table there are 90,000 to 100,000 clones, 81% of which are singletons. Each patient relapsed following autologous stem cell transplantation, and prior brentuximab vedotin exposure differed. Study-level findings and limits: A significant rise in TCR diversity by C4D1 was seen for CD4+ but not CD8+ cells. Repertoires differed for reasons still undefined, possibly disease activity or prior therapy. Patients who began taking nivolumab under 1 year after ASCT were left out.

The clonotype was recovered from a human donor with classical Hodgkin lymphoma. This specimen consisted of peripheral blood mononuclear cells (PBMCs), obtained before the second cycle of nivolumab. V is TRBV13 and J is TRBJ2-5, with a tentative D call TRBD2 (6 bases). The CDR3 DNA is TGTGCCAGCAGCTTAGGAGGCCCGGGAGCCTTAGGGACCCAGTACTTC. This translates into CASSLGGPGALGTQYF. The full variable domain, rest sourced from reference TRBV13 and TRBJ2-5, is AAGVIQSPRHLIKEKRETATLKCYPIPRHDTVYWYQQGPGQDPQFLISFYEKMQSDKGSIPDRFSAQQFSDYHSELNMSSLELGDSALYFCASSLGGPGALGTQYFGPGTRLLVL.